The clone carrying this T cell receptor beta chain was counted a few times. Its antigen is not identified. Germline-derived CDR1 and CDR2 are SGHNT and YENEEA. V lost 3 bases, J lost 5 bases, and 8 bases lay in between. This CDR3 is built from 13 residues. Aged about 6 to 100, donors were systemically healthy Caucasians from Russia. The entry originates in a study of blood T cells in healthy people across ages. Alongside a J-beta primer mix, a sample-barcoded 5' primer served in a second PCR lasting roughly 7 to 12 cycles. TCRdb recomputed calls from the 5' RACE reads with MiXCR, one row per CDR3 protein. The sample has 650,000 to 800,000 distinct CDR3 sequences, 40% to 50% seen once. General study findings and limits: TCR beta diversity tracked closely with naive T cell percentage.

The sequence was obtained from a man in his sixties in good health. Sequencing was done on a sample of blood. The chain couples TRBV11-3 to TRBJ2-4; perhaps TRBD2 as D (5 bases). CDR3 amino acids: CASSFGLENIQYF. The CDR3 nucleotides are TGTGCCAGCAGCTTCGGACTGGAAAACATTCAGTACTTC.